This passage covers 14 T cell receptor beta chains from one sample sequenced in a study of human CD8 memory T cell subsets (dated by TCRdb to 2019 to 2021). Early differentiated memory cells that were CCR7+ PD-1+ TIGIT+ and had dysfunctional, exhausted-like traits were classified as progenitor exhausted-like memory CD8+ T cells (TPEX). The instrument was a NextSeq 550. A Human TCR Profiling Kit was used to prepare UMI-labeled 5' RACE TCRbeta libraries. One entry per CDR3 protein sequence results from the TCRdb reprocessing of the reads, with DNA left out. The sample's clone listing holds thousands of distinct CDR3 sequences. Of the sample, roughly a fifth falls within the top ten clones. The sample consisted of CD8+ T cells from PBMCs. Every receptor here comes from a human donor in good health.

This CDR3 reads CASSARLGSHLEQFF. This rearrangement joins TRBV7-9 to TRBJ2-1; TCRdb's assignment of TRBD2 cannot be checked, as there is no DNA. Germline CDR1 and CDR2: SEHNR and FQNEAQ (reference sequence). CDR3 length: 15 residues.

By frequency, this clonotype registers medium-sized. The V gene is TRBV7-9, the J gene TRBJ2-5. The germline CDR1 and CDR2 sequences are SEHNR and FQNEAQ (reference sequence). The CDR3 is made up of 14 amino acids. CDR3 residues: CASSLEQRSETQYF.

J is TRBJ2-4 and V is TRBV28; TCRdb's D gene call, TRBD2, goes unchecked for lack of DNA. Germline CDR1 reads MDHEN; CDR2 reads SYDVKM. The CDR3 has 15 amino acids. This chain's CDR3 is CASSSSGSYENIQYF.

The CDR3 region is CAWSSLDNEQFF. The chain combines TRBV30 with TRBJ2-1; TCRdb proposes TRBD1, but this gene call is untestable without DNA. CDR3 length equals 12 residues. Per germline, CDR1 GTSNPN and CDR2 SVGIG (reference sequence).

This chain connects TRBV27 to TRBJ1-1. In germline, CDR1 is MNHEY, CDR2 SMNVEV (reference sequence). This CDR3 contains 14 residues. CDR3 residues: CASSGTRRNTEAFF.

This clonotype counts as medium-sized by frequency. The V and J genes are TRBV4-1 and TRBJ2-3. CDR3 size: 18 residues. Germline V gives CDR1 MGHRA, CDR2 YSYEKL. The CDR3 protein is CASSQADFVAVSTDTQYF.

The chain employs TRBV7-9 and TRBJ1-1; TCRdb's assignment of TRBD1 cannot be checked, as there is no DNA. Germline V gene data show CDR1 as SEHNR and CDR2 as FQNEAQ (reference sequence). The CDR3 has 14 residues. CDR3 sequence: CASSLGQGHTEAFF.

Measured by frequency, this clonotype is medium-sized. The rearrangement links TRBV6-5 to TRBJ2-1. This CDR3 has 15 residues. Per the germline V gene, CDR1 is MNHEY and CDR2 is SVGAGI. This chain's CDR3 is CASSYSQGLYNEQFF.

V and J are TRBV7-3 and TRBJ2-5; with no DNA, the TCRdb D assignment of TRBD2 cannot be verified. In germline, CDR1 is SGHTA, CDR2 FQGTGA. The CDR3 runs 18 residues. CDR3 region: CASSSLGEIGAAKETQYF.

The CDR3 loop reads CASSPSWGDNEKLFF. The chain is built from TRBV7-2 and TRBJ1-4; TCRdb gives TRBD1 as the D gene, but with no DNA this cannot be confirmed. CDR1 is SGHTA, CDR2 FQGNSA, per germline. CDR3 length: 15 amino acids.

CDR3 loop: CASSADRFQETQYF. This chain uses TRBV7-7 with TRBJ2-5; TCRdb names TRBD1, which stays unverified in the absence of DNA. Germline V gene data show CDR1 as SSHAT and CDR2 as FNYEAQ (reference sequence). CDR3 size: 14 residues.

This clonotype is labeled medium-sized based on frequency. The chain recombines TRBV30 with TRBJ1-3. Looked up from germline, CDR1 is GTSNPN and CDR2 is SVGIG (reference sequence). The CDR3 consists of 14 residues. The CDR3 loop reads CAWVEGISGNTIYF. The full variable domain, with the rest looked up from reference TRBV30 and TRBJ1-3, is SQTIHQWPATLVQPVGSPLSLECTVEGTSNPNLYWYRQAAGRGLQLLFYSVGIGQISSEVPQNLSASRPQDRQFILSSKKLLLSDSGFYLCAWVEGISGNTIYFGEGSWLTVV.

By frequency, this clonotype registers medium-sized. This chain uses TRBV7-9 with TRBJ1-1. The CDR3 extends over 12 amino acids. Germline lookup yields CDR1 SEHNR and CDR2 FQNEAQ (reference sequence). The CDR3 loop is CASSFEVSSAFF.

This chain joins TRBV6-1 and TRBJ1-1. The CDR3 covers 16 residues. Germline V gives CDR1 MNHNS, CDR2 SASEGT. This CDR3 reads CASTENGHRMNTEAFF.